The next 24 T cell receptor beta chains were all read from a single sample in a study of vaccination and CD4 T cells after COVID-19. Their recognized antigens are unknown. The time point is: late sampling 161 to 241 days after vaccination in three convalescent patients. This sample's treatment: roughly 11-day PBMC culture with coronavirus spike peptide pools or control peptides (ViraFEST assay). With the Oncomine TCR Beta short-read assay, DNA from cultured CD4+ T cells was sequenced. TCRdb recomputed calls from the PCR reads with MiXCR, one row per CDR3 protein. The sample comprises 20,000 to 25,000 distinct CDR3 sequences, about 43% of which are singletons, and about 13% rests with the top ten. The sequenced sample was CD4+ T cells from blood, cultured in vitro, obtained about 7 months after SARS-CoV-2 vaccination. The receptors originated from a human donor who had recovered from COVID-19.

V usage is TRBV12-3 or TRBV12-4 and J usage is TRBJ1-2; D is unresolved. With 7 bases removed from V and 6 bases from J, the gap between germline ends came to 24 bases. The CDR3 has 16 amino acids. CDR3 loop: CASKPPRAPNGDGYTF. DNA for the CDR3: TGTGCCAGCAAACCCCCCCGGGCTCCAAATGGGGATGGCTACACCTTC.

This rearrangement joins TRBV14 to TRBJ2-2; no reliable D call. The CDR3 sequence is 14 residues long. V dropped 0 bases and J dropped 4 bases, with 6 bases sitting between them. CDR1 and CDR2 (germline): SGHDN, FVKESK. The CDR3 region has the DNA TGTGCCAGCAGCCAAGAACACCTCACCGGGGAGCTGTTTTTT. Translated: CASSQEHLTGELFF.

J is TRBJ1-6 and V is TRBV20-1; D perhaps matches TRBD1 (5 bases). The CDR3 consists of 12 residues. Per the germline V gene, CDR1 is DFQATT and CDR2 is SNEGSKA (reference sequence). V lost 6 bases, J lost 10 bases, and 13 bases lay in between. In DNA, the CDR3 is TGCAGTGCCCTGAGAGGGACCTCACCCCTCCACTTT. As protein: CSALRGTSPLHF.

The V call is TRBV7-9, the J call TRBJ1-1; 7 bases are shared with TRBD1. CDR1 is SEHNR, CDR2 FQNEAQ, per germline (reference sequence). The V gene end was trimmed by 2 bases and the J gene end by 3 bases; junction bases not matched to a gene: 3. The CDR3 has 14 residues. CDR3 DNA sequence: TGTGCCAGCAGCTTACCAGGGGGTGACACTGAAGCTTTCTTT. It codes for CASSLPGGDTEAFF.

This clonotype is labeled as medium-sized. The chain joins TRBV6-1 to TRBJ1-1, with a weak D call TRBD1 (6 bases). Germline V CDR1 and CDR2: MNHNS, SASEGT. The CDR3 has 11 amino acids. Trimming removed 7 bases from V and 12 bases from J, with 15 bases in between. As DNA, the CDR3 is TGTGCCAGCAACACAGGGATGGAAACTTTCTTT. Translation gives CASNTGMETFF.

This clonotype was observed a handful of times. J is TRBJ1-1 and V is TRBV7-2; D remains ambiguous. Germline V gene lookup returns CDR1 SGHTA and CDR2 FQGNSA. V was pared by 5 bases and J by 1 base, with 8 bases between. This CDR3 region has 13 residues. CDR3 protein: CASSIVPNTEAFF. CDR3 sequence (DNA): TGTGCCAGCAGCATCGTTCCGAACACTGAAGCTTTCTTT.

The rearrangement links TRBV20-1 to TRBJ2-3; 15 bases align to TRBD2. Germline CDR1 is DFQATT and CDR2 is SNEGSKA (reference sequence). V was pared by 6 bases and J by 8 bases, with 6 bases of the junction left unmatched. This CDR3 spans 14 amino acids. The CDR3 here is CSASSGLAGGTQYF. In nucleotides, the CDR3 is TGCAGTGCAAGTTCGGGACTAGCGGGGGGTACGCAGTATTTT.

The chain recombines TRBV5-1 with TRBJ1-6; 8 bases match TRBD1. This CDR3 spans 16 amino acids. The germline gives CDR1 SGHRS, CDR2 YFSETQ. The trim removed 1 base at V and 3 bases at J, leaving 3 bases unmatched. The CDR3 DNA reads TGCGCCAGCAGCTTGCTTGGGACAGGCTATAATTCACCCCTCCACTTT. Encoded protein: CASSLLGTGYNSPLHF.

The genes are TRBV20-1 and TRBJ2-5; D gene unclear. Germline-derived CDR1 and CDR2 are DFQATT and SNEGSKA (reference sequence). The CDR3 is 12 residues long. With 7 bases removed from V and 4 bases from J, the gap between germline ends came to 13 bases. For the CDR3, the DNA is TGCAGTGTTAGGCATATGCTAGAGACCCAGTACTTC. Protein: CSVRHMLETQYF.

The sample holds a few counts of this clonotype. The V gene is TRBV7-6, the J gene TRBJ2-1, with 11 bases matching TRBD2. V gave up 5 bases and J gave up 4 bases; unmatched junction bases: 10. Germline lookup yields CDR1 SGHVS and CDR2 FNYEAQ. This CDR3 is 17 amino acids long. The DNA for the CDR3 is TGTGCCAGCAGCCTGAGACCGGGACTAGCGGTATACAATGAGCAGTTCTTC. It translates to CASSLRPGLAVYNEQFF.

As to this clonotype: The junction differs from germline at one of its ends, possibly a read error. The chain carries TRBV7-7 and TRBJ2-1; D might be TRBD2 (5 bases). Germline V gives CDR1 SSHAT, CDR2 FNYEAQ (reference sequence). CDR3 size: 13 residues. The CDR3 loop reads CASSSTPSTQQFF. CDR3 sequence (DNA): TGTGCTAGCAGCTCCACTCCTAGCACGCAGCAGTTCTTC.

The chain couples TRBV11-3 to TRBJ2-3; D ambiguous. The V and J ends lost 5 bases and 6 bases respectively, with 9 bases between them. The V gene's germline CDR1 is SGHNT and CDR2 YENEEA. The length of the CDR3 is 12 residues. In DNA form, the CDR3 reads TGTGCCAGCAGCCGAGGAGTCGATACGCAGTATTTT. Amino acids: CASSRGVDTQYF.

DNA of the CDR3: TGTGCCAGCAACGGAGGAAGCGGGGGGGCACTAGCCAAAAACATTCAGTACTTC. As protein: CASNGGSGGALAKNIQYF. The chain recombines TRBV7-6 with TRBJ2-4; 10 nucleotides align to TRBD2. With 7 bases clipped from V and 0 bases from J, the junction kept 12 bases outside the gene matches. The CDR3 length is 18 residues. From germline, CDR1 is SGHVS and CDR2 FNYEAQ.

V gene TRBV24-1 combines with J gene TRBJ2-1, with D perhaps given as TRBD1 or TRBD2 (5 bases each). Germline CDR1 reads KGHDR; CDR2 reads SFDVKD. V was cut by 3 bases and J by 3 bases, with 14 bases left in between. This CDR3 has 16 amino acids. DNA for the CDR3: TGTGCCACCAGTGATGGGACCGCCCTCATCTACAATGAGCAGTTCTTC. As protein: CATSDGTALIYNEQFF.

This chain connects TRBV7-3 to TRBJ2-5; no clear D gene. This CDR3 is built from 13 residues. Germline loops: CDR1 SGHTA, CDR2 FQGTGA. Trimming took 2 bases from V and 5 from J, leaving 9 bases between them. The CDR3 DNA reads as TGTGCCAGCAGCTTATCACTAAGGGAGACCCAGTACTTC. Translated, it gives CASSLSLRETQYF.

This chain connects TRBV19 to TRBJ2-7; D tentatively reads TRBD1 or TRBD2 (5 bases each). V was shortened by 6 bases and J by 0 bases, with 9 bases between the two germline ends. The V gene's germline CDR1 is LNHDA and CDR2 SQIVND (reference sequence). CDR3 length equals 13 residues. CDR3 DNA: TGTGCCAGTAGGGGGGACCACTCCTACGAGCAGTACTTC. Protein sequence: CASRGDHSYEQYF.

The chain joins TRBV20-1 to TRBJ2-7, with 8 bases fitting TRBD1. The CDR3 has 15 amino acids. J lost 4 bases, V lost 6 bases, and 14 bases had no gene match. CDR1 is DFQATT, CDR2 SNEGSKA, per germline (reference sequence). The CDR3 bases are TGCAGTGCCTCAGAGCAGGGGGCTAAAGGGTACGAGCAGTACTTC. Translation gives CSASEQGAKGYEQYF.

The V gene is TRBV19, the J gene TRBJ2-1; 11 bases match TRBD2. The trim removed 7 bases at V and 0 bases at J, leaving 8 bases unmatched. Per the germline V gene, CDR1 is LNHDA and CDR2 is SQIVND (reference sequence). The CDR3 sequence is 17 residues long. CDR3 sequence: CASMGLAGGNSYNEQFF. The CDR3 DNA follows: TGTGCCAGTATGGGGCTAGCGGGGGGAAACTCCTACAATGAGCAGTTCTTC.

This clonotype occurred a few times. The genes are TRBV10-1 and TRBJ1-5; the D is unclear. Germline CDR1 reads WNHNN; CDR2 reads SYGVQD (reference sequence). V was shortened by 6 bases and J by 3 bases, with 9 bases between the two germline ends. There are 13 residues in the CDR3. The CDR3 nucleotides are TGCGCCAGCAGCATTGCTTCCAATCAGCCCCAGCATTTT. Translation: CASSIASNQPQHF.

The chain combines TRBV7-2 with TRBJ2-6, with 7 bases aligning to TRBD2. V shed 5 bases and J 0 bases; nucleotides not matched to a gene: 1. Germline CDR1 is SGHTA and CDR2 is FQGNSA. This CDR3 has 15 amino acids. In DNA form, the CDR3 reads TGTGCCAGCAGCCGGGGGGACTCTGGGGCCAACGTCCTGACTTTC. Translation gives CASSRGDSGANVLTF.

This clonotype was counted only a few times. The chain uses TRBV2 and TRBJ1-6, with a weak D call TRBD1 (6 bases). This CDR3 contains 14 residues. Looked up from germline, CDR1 is SNHLY and CDR2 is FYNNEI. The germline V and J ends were trimmed by 7 bases and 7 bases, with 14 bases remaining between them. This chain's CDR3 is CASTRQAGNSPLHF. The CDR3 nucleotides are TGTGCCAGCACCAGACAGGCCGGGAATTCACCCCTCCACTTT.

The chain employs TRBV20-1 and TRBJ2-3; 16 bases fit TRBD2. The CDR3 is 18 amino acids. V dropped 4 bases and J dropped 0; count of bases not matched to a gene: 7. CDR1 DFQATT and CDR2 SNEGSKA come from the germline V gene (reference sequence). CDR3 in amino acids: CSANPGLAGGSSTDTQYF. CDR3 bases: TGCAGTGCTAATCCGGGACTAGCGGGAGGGTCTAGCACAGATACGCAGTATTTT.

The rearrangement uses TRBV20-1 and TRBJ2-3; 8 bases align to TRBD2. The V segment lost 2 bases and the J segment 1 base; nucleotides outside the gene matches: 2. CDR3 size: 14 residues. The germline V gene has CDR1 DFQATT and CDR2 SNEGSKA (reference sequence). Written as DNA, the CDR3 is TGCAGTGCTAGACGAGCGGGGGGCACAGATACGCAGTATTTT. This sequence encodes CSARRAGGTDTQYF.

In its sample, this clonotype is medium-sized. This chain joins TRBV20-1 and TRBJ2-7; 7 nucleotides agree with TRBD2. CDR3 length equals 13 residues. Losses at the gene ends were 3 bases for V and 3 bases for J; bases not matched to a gene: 5. Germline V CDR1 and CDR2: DFQATT, SNEGSKA (reference sequence). CDR3 loop: CSASLGEGYEQYF. CDR3 nucleotide sequence: TGCAGTGCTAGTTTAGGGGAGGGCTACGAGCAGTACTTC.